This T cell receptor (beta chain) derives from a study of vaccination and CD4 T cells after COVID-19. Study-level information: The cells in question were stimulated using overlapping spike peptides derived from SARS-CoV-2, HCoV-NL63, HCoV-OC43 and HCoV-229E.

Cultured CD4+ T cells had their DNA profiled by the Oncomine TCR Beta short-read assay. Once CD4+ T cells had been cultured, genomic DNA was extracted from them. TCRdb itself ran the PCR reads through MiXCR, one entry per CDR3 protein. The sample contains 13,000 or so distinct CDR3 sequences, 50% to 65% of which appear only once. Remarks on this clonotype: Its target is not known.

V lost 3 bases to trimming and J lost 2 bases, with 11 bases between them. The CDR3 is made up of 14 amino acids. CDR1 is SGHNT and CDR2 is YYREEE in the germline V gene (reference sequence). Treatment noted: approximately 10-day PBMC culture with coronavirus spike peptide pools or control peptides (ViraFEST assay). After expanding antigen-specific T cells with peptide pools, ViraFEST sequenced their TCRs. A half-volume replacement of the medium with fresh IL-2 medium was performed on days 3 and 7. The chain employs TRBV5-4 and TRBJ1-2; maybe TRBD1 (6 bases). Sequencing used CD4+ T cells from blood, cultured in vitro. The receptor was derived from a human donor who had recovered from COVID-19. Written as DNA, the CDR3 is TGTGCCAGCAGCTCCCAGGGGATCAACTATGGCTACACCTTC. The encoded protein is CASSSQGINYGYTF.